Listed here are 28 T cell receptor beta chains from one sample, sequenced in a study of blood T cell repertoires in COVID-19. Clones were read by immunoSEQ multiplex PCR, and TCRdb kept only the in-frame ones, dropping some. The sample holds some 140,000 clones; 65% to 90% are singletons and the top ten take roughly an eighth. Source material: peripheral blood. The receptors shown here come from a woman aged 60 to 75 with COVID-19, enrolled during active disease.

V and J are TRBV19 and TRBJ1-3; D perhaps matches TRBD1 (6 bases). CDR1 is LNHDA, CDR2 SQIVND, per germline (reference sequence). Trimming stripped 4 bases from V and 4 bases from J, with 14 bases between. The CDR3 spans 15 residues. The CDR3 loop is CASSTDRLSGNTIYF. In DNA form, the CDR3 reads TGTGCCAGTAGTACAGACAGGCTCTCAGGAAACACCATATATTTT.

In nucleotides, the CDR3 is TGTGCCAGCAGTGAAGTAGCAGGGCTGAACACTGAAGCTTTCTTT. It translates to CASSEVAGLNTEAFF. V and J are TRBV25-1 and TRBJ1-1; maybe TRBD1 (5 bases). The germline gives CDR1 MGHDK, CDR2 SYGVNS. CDR3 length: 15 amino acids. V lost 2 bases and J 0 bases, leaving 10 bases between the germline ends. Full variable domain (rest looked up from reference TRBV25-1 and TRBJ1-1): EADIYQTPRYLVIGTGKKITLECSQTMGHDKMYWYQQDPGMELHLIHYSYGVNSTEKGDLSSESTVSRIRTEHFPLTLESARPSHTSQYLCASSEVAGLNTEAFFGQGTRLTVV.

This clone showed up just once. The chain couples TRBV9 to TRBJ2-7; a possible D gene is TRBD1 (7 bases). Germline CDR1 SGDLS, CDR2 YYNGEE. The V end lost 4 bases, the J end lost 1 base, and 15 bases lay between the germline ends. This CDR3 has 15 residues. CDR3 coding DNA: TGTGCCAGCAGCCCCAGGGGGGCGGATTCCTACGAGCAGTACTTC. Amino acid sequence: CASSPRGADSYEQYF.

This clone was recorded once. CDR3 nucleotide sequence: TGTGCCAGCTCAGTTCCCGGGACAGGGGAATATGGCTACACCTTC. Its protein is CASSVPGTGEYGYTF. This sequence joins TRBV18 and TRBJ1-2, with 10 positions matching TRBD1. This CDR3 is 15 amino acids long. From germline, CDR1 is KGHSH and CDR2 LQKENI. V shed 5 bases, J shed 5 bases, and the junction held 8 bases outside the gene matches.

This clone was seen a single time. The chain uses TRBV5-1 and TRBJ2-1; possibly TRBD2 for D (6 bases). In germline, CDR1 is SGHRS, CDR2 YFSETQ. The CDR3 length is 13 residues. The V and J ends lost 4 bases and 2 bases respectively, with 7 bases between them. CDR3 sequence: CASSRLAYNEQFF. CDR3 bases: TGCGCCAGCAGCCGACTAGCCTACAATGAGCAGTTCTTC. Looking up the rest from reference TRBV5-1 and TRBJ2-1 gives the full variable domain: KAGVTQTPRYLIKTRGQQVTLSCSPISGHRSVSWYQQTPGQGLQFLFEYFSETQRNKGNFPGRFSGRQFSNSRSEMNVSTLELGDSALYLCASSRLAYNEQFFGPGTRLTVL.

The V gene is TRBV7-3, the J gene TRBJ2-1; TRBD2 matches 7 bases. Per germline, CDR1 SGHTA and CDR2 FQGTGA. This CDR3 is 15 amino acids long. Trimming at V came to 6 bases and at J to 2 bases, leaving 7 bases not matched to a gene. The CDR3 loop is CASSRQAGTYNEQFF. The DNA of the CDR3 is TGTGCCAGCAGTCGACAAGCGGGGACCTACAATGAGCAGTTCTTC.

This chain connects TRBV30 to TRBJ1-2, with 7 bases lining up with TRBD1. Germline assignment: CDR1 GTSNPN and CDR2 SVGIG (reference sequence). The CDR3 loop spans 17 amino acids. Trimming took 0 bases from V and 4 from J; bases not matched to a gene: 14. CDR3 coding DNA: TGTGCCTGGAGTGTTGGTCCCGGACAGGCTGGGAGCTATGGCTACACCTTC. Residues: CAWSVGPGQAGSYGYTF.

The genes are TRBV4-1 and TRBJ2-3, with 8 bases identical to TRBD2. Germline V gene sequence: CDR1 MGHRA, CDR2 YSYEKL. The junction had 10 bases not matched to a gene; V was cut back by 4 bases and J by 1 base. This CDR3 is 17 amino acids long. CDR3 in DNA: TGCGCCAGCAGCCCACACCCGGGGGGGGCGGGCACAGATACGCAGTATTTT. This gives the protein CASSPHPGGAGTDTQYF.

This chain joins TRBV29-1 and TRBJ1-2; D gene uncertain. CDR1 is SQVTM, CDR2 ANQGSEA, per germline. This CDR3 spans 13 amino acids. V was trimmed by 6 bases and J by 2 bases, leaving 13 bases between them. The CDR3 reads CSVPPRENYGYTF. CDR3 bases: TGCAGCGTCCCCCCTCGGGAAAACTATGGCTACACCTTC.

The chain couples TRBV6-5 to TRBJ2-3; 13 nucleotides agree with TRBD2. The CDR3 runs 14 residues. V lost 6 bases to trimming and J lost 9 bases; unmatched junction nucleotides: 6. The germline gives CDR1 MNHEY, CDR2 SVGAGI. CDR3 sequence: CASRRTSGGRTQYF. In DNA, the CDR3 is TGTGCCAGCAGACGGACTAGCGGGGGACGGACGCAGTATTTT.

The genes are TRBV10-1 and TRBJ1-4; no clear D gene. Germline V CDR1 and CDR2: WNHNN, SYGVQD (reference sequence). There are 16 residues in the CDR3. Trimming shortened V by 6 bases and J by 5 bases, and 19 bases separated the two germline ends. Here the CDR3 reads CASSGRREPRNEKLFF. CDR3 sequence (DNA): TGCGCCAGCAGCGGCCGCCGCGAACCCAGGAATGAAAAACTGTTTTTT.

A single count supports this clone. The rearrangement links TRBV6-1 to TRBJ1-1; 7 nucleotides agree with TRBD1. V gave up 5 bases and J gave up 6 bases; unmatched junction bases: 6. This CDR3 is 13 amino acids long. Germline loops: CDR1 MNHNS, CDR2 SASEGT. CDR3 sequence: CASSSRQGAEAFF. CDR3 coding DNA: TGTGCCAGCAGTTCCCGTCAGGGGGCTGAAGCTTTCTTT.

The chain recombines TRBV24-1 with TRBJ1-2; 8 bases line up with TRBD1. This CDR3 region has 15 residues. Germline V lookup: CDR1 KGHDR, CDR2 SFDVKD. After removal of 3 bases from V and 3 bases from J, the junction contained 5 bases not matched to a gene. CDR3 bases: TGTGCCACCAGTGATCCTCAGGGGGCAGACTATGGCTACACCTTC. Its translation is CATSDPQGADYGYTF.

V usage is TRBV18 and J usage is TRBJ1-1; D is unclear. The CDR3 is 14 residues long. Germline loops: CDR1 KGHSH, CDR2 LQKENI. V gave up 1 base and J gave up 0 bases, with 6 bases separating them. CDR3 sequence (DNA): TGTGCCAGCTCACCACAACAGCTGAACACTGAAGCTTTCTTT. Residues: CASSPQQLNTEAFF. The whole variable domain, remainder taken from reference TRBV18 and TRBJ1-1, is NAGVMQNPRHLVRRRGQEARLRCSPMKGHSHVYWYRQLPEEGLKFMVYLQKENIIDESGMPKERFSAEFPKEGPSILRIQQVVRGDSAAYFCASSPQQLNTEAFFGQGTRLTVV.

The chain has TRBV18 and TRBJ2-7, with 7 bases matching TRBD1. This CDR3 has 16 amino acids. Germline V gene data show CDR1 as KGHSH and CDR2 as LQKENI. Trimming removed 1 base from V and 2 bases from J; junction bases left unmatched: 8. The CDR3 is CASSPLQGVETYEQYV. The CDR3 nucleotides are TGTGCCAGCTCACCACTTCAGGGGGTGGAGACCTACGAGCAGTACGTC.

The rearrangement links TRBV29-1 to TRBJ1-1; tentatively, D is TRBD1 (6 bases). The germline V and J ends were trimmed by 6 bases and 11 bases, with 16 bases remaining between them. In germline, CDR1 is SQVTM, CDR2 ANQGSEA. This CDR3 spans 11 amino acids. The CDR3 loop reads CSVLQGRFAFF. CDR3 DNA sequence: TGCAGCGTCCTCCAGGGGAGATTCGCTTTCTTT.

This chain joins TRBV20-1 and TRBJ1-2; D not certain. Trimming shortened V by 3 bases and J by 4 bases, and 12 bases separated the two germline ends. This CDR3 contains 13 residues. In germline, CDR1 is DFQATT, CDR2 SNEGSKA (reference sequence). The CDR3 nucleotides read TGCAGTGCTAGTAAGGGCAGCGGCTATGGCTACACCTTC. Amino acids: CSASKGSGYGYTF.

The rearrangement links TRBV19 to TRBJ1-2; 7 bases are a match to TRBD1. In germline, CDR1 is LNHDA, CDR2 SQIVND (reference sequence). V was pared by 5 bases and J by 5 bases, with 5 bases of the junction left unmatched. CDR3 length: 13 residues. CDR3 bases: TGTGCCAGTAGTCCCGACAGGGTGTATGGCTACACCTTC. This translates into CASSPDRVYGYTF.

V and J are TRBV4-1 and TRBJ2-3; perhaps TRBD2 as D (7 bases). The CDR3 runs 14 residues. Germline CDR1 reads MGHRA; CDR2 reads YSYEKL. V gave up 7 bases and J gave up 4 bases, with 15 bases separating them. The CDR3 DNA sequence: TGCGCCAGCAAAGCTCCGGGGGGCCCAGATACGCAGTATTTT. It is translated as CASKAPGGPDTQYF.

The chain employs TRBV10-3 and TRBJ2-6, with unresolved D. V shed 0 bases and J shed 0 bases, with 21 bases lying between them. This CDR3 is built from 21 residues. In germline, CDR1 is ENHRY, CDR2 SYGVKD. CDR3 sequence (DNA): TGTGCCATCAGTGAGTCGAAATCCTTGACCGGGTTTGGCTCTGGGGCCAACGTCCTGACTTTC. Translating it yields CAISESKSLTGFGSGANVLTF.

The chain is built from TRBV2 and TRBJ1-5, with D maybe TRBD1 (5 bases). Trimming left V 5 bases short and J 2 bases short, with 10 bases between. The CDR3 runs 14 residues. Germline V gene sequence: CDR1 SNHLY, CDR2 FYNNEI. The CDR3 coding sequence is TGTGCCAGCAGTCCCACCAGGGGCAATCAGCCCCAGCATTTT. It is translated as CASSPTRGNQPQHF.

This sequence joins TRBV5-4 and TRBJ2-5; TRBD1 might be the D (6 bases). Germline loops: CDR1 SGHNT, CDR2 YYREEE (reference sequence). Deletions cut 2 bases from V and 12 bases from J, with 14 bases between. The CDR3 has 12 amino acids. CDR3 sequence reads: CASSLQGIGEYF. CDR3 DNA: TGTGCCAGCAGCTTACAGGGAATTGGGGAGTACTTC. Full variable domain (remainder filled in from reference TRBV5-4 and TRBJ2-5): ETGVTQSPTHLIKTRGQQVTLRCSSQSGHNTVSWYQQALGQGPQFIFQYYREEENGRGNFPPRFSGLQFPNYSSELNVNALELDDSALYLCASSLQGIGEYFGPGTRLLVL.

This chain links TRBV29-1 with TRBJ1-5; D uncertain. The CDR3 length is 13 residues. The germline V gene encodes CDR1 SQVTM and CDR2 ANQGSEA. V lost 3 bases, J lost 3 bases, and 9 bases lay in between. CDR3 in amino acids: CSVDLGDNQPQHF. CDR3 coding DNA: TGCAGCGTTGATTTGGGAGACAATCAGCCCCAGCATTTT.

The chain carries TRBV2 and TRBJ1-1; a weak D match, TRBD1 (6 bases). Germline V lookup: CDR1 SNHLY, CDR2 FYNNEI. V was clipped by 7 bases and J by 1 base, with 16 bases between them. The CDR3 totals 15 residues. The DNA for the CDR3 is TGTGCCAGCACGAGAAAGGGGGACGGGAACACTGAAGCTTTCTTT. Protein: CASTRKGDGNTEAFF.

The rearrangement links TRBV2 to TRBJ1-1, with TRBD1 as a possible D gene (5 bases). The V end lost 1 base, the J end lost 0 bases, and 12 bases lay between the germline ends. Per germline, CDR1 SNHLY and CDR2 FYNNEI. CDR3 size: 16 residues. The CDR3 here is CASSEVNRRLNTEAFF. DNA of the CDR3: TGTGCCAGCAGTGAAGTAAACAGGCGATTGAACACTGAAGCTTTCTTT.

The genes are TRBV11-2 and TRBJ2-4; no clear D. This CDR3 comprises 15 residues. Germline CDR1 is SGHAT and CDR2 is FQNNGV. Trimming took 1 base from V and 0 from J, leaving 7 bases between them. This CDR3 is CASSLVSLAKNIQYF. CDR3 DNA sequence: TGTGCCAGCAGCTTAGTTAGCTTAGCCAAAAACATTCAGTACTTC.

CDR3 DNA sequence: TGTGCCAGCAGTTCCCCCACCGGGGACAGGGGAATTGGCTACACCTTC. This translates into CASSSPTGDRGIGYTF. V usage is TRBV6-6 and J usage is TRBJ1-2; the match to TRBD1 covers 10 bases. The ends lost 4 bases at V and 7 bases at J; junction bases unmatched: 12. The CDR3 extends over 16 amino acids. CDR1 and CDR2 from the germline V gene are MNHNY and SVGAGI (reference sequence).

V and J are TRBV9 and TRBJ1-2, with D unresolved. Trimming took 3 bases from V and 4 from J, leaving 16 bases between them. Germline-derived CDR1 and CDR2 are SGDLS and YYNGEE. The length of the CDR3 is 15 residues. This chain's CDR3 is CASSDGAARPYGYTF. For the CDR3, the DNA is TGTGCCAGCAGCGACGGAGCCGCTCGGCCCTATGGCTACACCTTC. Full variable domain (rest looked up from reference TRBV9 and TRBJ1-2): DSGVTQTPKHLITATGQRVTLRCSPRSGDLSVYWYQQSLDQGLQFLIQYYNGEERAKGNILERFSAQQFPDLHSELNLSSLELGDSALYFCASSDGAARPYGYTFGSGTRLTVV.